This TCR beta chain was sequenced during a study of CXCR3-negative and CXCR3-positive naive CD8 T cells. The study's findings and limits: More hydrophobic TRB CDR3s were found in CXCR3-positive naive cells than in CXCR3-negative naive cells. Comparably high diversity marked both naive subsets, whereas memory CD8+ cells had much lower diversity.

Germline lookup yields CDR1 SQVTM and CDR2 ANQGSEA. The CDR3 runs 16 residues. Of note for this clonotype: Its antigen is undetermined.

Investigators sorted each CD8+ T cell subset in triplicate, taking under 350,000 cells each time. 5' RACE with UMI labels generated the TRB cDNA libraries. TCRdb reprocessed the 5' RACE reads, keeping one entry per CDR3 protein, no DNA. The ten top clones account for around 4.8%, within a sample of around 63,000 distinct CDR3 sequences. The V call is TRBV29-1, the J call TRBJ2-1; there is no DNA to check the TCRdb D call of TRBD2. The origin of this receptor is a human donor in good health. Some clones in this sample may be carry-over from other donors' samples. The source material was naive CXCR3+ CD8+ T cells from blood. Regarding subset: CD45RO-CCR7+CD27+CD95- naive CD8+ T cells expressing CXCR3 (TNR3+). Here the CDR3 reads CSVEDRLSGDYNEQFF.